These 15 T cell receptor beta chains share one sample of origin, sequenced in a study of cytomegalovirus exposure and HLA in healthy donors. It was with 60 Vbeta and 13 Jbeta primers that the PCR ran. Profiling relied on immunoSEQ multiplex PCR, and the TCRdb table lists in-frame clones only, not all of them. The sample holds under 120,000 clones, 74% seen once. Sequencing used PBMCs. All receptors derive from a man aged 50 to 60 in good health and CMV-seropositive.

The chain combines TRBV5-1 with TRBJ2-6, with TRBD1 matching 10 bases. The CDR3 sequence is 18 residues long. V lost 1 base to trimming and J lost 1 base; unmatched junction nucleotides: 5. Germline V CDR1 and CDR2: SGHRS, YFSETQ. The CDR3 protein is CASSLTRQGASGANVLTF. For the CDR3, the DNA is TGCGCCAGCAGCTTGACGAGACAGGGGGCATCTGGGGCCAACGTCCTGACTTTC.

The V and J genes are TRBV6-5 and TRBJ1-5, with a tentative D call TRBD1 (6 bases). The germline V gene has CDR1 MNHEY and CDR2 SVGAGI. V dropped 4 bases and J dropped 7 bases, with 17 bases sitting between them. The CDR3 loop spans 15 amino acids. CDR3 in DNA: TGTGCCAGCAGTTCACTCAGGGAGCAGGGGCAGCCCCAGCATTTT. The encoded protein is CASSSLREQGQPQHF.

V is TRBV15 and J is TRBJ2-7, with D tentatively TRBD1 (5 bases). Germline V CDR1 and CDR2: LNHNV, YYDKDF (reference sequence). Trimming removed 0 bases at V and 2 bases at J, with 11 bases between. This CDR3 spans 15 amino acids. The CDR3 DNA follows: TGTGCCACCAGCAGAGAGGCAGGGCCCGCCTACGAGCAGTACTTC. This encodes CATSREAGPAYEQYF.

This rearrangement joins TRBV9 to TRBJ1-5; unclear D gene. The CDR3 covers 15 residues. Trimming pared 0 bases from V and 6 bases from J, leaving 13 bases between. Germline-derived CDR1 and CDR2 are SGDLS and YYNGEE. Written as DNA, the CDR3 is TGTGCCAGCAGCGTAGGACTCAACGATGGTCAGCCCCAGCATTTT. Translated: CASSVGLNDGQPQHF.

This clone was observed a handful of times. This CDR3 is CASSAGGDPSGNTIYF. The CDR3 DNA reads as TGTGCCAGCAGCGCGGGGGGGGACCCCTCTGGAAACACCATATATTTT. The chain recombines TRBV9 with TRBJ1-3, with D possibly TRBD1 on 5 matching bases. CDR3 length: 16 residues. The germline V gene has CDR1 SGDLS and CDR2 YYNGEE. Trimming removed 3 bases from V and 0 bases from J, with 13 bases in between.

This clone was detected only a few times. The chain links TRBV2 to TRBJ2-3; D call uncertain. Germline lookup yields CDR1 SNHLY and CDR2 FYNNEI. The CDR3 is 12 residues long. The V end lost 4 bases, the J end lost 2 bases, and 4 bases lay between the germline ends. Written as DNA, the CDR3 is TGTGCCAGCAGTGCCTACACAGATACGCAGTATTTT. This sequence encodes CASSAYTDTQYF.

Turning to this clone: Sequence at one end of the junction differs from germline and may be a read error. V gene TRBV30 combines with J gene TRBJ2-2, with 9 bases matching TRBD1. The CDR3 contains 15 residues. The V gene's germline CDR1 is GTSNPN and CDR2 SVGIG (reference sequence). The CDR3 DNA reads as TGTGCCTGGAGTGTACAGGACAGGGGCACCGGGGAGCTGTTCTTT. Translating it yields CAWSVQDRGTGELFF.

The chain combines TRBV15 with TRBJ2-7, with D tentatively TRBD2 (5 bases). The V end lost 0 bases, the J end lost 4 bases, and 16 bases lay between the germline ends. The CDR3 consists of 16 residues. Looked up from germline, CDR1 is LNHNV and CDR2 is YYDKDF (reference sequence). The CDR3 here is CATSRDVRARAYEQYF. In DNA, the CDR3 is TGTGCCACCAGCAGAGATGTGAGGGCTAGAGCGTACGAGCAGTACTTC.

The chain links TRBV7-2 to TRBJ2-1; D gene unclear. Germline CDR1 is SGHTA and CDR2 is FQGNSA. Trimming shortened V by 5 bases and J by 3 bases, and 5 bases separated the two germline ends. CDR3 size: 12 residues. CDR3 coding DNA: TGTGCCAGCAGCCGCTACTACAATGAGCAGTTCTTC. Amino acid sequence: CASSRYYNEQFF.

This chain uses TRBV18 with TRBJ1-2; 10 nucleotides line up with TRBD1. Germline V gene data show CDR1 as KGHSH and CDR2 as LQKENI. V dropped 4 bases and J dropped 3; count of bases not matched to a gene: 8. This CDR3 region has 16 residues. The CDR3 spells CASSRPGQGTDYGYTF. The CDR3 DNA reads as TGTGCCAGCTCACGTCCGGGACAGGGGACCGACTATGGCTACACCTTC. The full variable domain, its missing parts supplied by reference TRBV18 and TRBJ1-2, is NAGVMQNPRHLVRRRGQEARLRCSPMKGHSHVYWYRQLPEEGLKFMVYLQKENIIDESGMPKERFSAEFPKEGPSILRIQQVVRGDSAAYFCASSRPGQGTDYGYTFGSGTRLTVV.

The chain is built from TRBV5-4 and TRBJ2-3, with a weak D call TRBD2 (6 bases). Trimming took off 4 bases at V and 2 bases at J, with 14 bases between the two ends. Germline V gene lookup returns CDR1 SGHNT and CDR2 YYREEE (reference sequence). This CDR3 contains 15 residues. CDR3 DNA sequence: TGTGCCAGCAGCGGGCGGGACCTACCCACAGATACGCAGTATTTT. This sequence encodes CASSGRDLPTDTQYF.

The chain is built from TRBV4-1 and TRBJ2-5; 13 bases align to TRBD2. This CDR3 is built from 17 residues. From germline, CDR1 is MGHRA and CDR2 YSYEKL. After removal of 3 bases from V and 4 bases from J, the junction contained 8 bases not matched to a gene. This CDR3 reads CASSHSPLAGGGETQYF. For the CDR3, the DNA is TGCGCCAGCAGCCATTCTCCACTAGCGGGGGGGGGAGAGACCCAGTACTTC.

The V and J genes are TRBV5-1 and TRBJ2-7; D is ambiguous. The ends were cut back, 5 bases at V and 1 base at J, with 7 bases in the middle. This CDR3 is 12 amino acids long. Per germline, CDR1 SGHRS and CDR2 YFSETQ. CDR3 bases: TGCGCCAGCAGAGACGGGTCCTACGAGCAGTACTTC. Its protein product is CASRDGSYEQYF.

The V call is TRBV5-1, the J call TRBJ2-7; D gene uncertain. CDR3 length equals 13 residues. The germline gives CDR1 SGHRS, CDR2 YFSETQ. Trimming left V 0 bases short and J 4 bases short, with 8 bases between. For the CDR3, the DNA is TGCGCCAGCAGCTTGGATATAGAATACGAGCAGTACTTC. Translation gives CASSLDIEYEQYF. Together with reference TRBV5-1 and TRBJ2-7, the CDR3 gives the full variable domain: KAGVTQTPRYLIKTRGQQVTLSCSPISGHRSVSWYQQTPGQGLQFLFEYFSETQRNKGNFPGRFSGRQFSNSRSEMNVSTLELGDSALYLCASSLDIEYEQYFGPGTRLTVT.

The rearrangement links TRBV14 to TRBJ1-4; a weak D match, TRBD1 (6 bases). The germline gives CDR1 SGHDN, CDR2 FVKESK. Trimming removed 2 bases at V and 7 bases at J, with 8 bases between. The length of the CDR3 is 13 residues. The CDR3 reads CASSQRGGEKLFF. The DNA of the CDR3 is TGTGCCAGCAGCCAACGAGGGGGTGAAAAACTGTTTTTT. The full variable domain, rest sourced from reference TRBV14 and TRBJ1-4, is EAGVTQFPSHSVIEKGQTVTLRCDPISGHDNLYWYRRVMGKEIKFLLHFVKESKQDESGMPNNRFLAERTGGTYSTLKVQPAELEDSGVYFCASSQRGGEKLFFGSGTQLSVL.